This TCR beta chain was captured by sequencing in a study of cytotoxic CD8 clonotypes in ibrutinib-treated CLL. Turning to the study itself: Overall, about 25 responses were partial and 2 complete; following median about 68 months, 14 patients stayed remitted and some 12 progressed.

Only in-frame clones appear in the TCRdb table, and some are missing; sequencing was by immunoSEQ multiplex PCR. The sample yields about 25,000 clones, 85% seen once. The CDR3 has 13 amino acids. J lost 7 bases, V lost 6 bases, and 6 bases had no gene match. Germline CDR1 reads SNHLY; CDR2 reads FYNNEI. PBMCs that had been cryopreserved were the source of roughly 2.2 micrograms of genomic DNA for TCR beta libraries. The starting material was PBMCs, obtained after 24 months of ibrutinib treatment. This receptor was identified in a human donor with chronic lymphocytic leukemia. The chain joins TRBV2 to TRBJ1-5; 7 bases match TRBD1. Here the CDR3 reads CASSQGGPQPQHF. CDR3 nucleotides: TGTGCCAGCAGCCAGGGGGGGCCCCAGCCCCAGCATTTT.